These T cell receptor beta chains were read from a single sample in a study of shared clonotypes between healthy human individuals. The assay was immunoSEQ multiplex PCR, and TCRdb's table has in-frame clones only and misses some. The sample yields about 980,000 clones, 76% seen once. The sequenced sample consisted of memory CD4+ T cells sorted from blood. These receptors originate from a man between 18 and 35 years old in good health. Each CDR3 is given with its conserved first and last residue. The order of the fields is J gene, V gene, CDR3 protein.

TRBJ1-1	TRBV7-2	CASSLGAGAGNTEAFF
TRBJ1-3	TRBV5-1	CASSLEPSSSGNTIYF
TRBJ2-7	TRBV7-9	CASSSPPGLSHTYEQYF
TRBJ1-2	TRBV7-2	CASSLTSGTGGYGYTF
TRBJ2-1	TRBV10-1	CASSQSGSHEQFF
TRBJ2-5	TRBV28	CASSSPRARETQYF
TRBJ1-1	TRBV11-3	CASSPLPHRLVNTEAFF
TRBJ1-6	TRBV19	CASSIQGGDSAPLHF
TRBJ1-2	TRBV25-1	CASRTGSSTGGYTF
TRBJ2-5	TRBV11-2	CASSLAPGAEETQYF
TRBJ2-5	TRBV5-6	CASTQGLREAGETQYF
TRBJ2-6	TRBV14	CASSQGVLAGGSGANVLTF
TRBJ2-2	TRBV5-1	CASSGGTANTGELFF
TRBJ1-3	TRBV6-1	CASGGAVRNTIYF
TRBJ1-6	TRBV30	CAWSEPGNSPLHF
TRBJ2-1	TRBV7-3	CASSLTGVDHNEQFF
TRBJ1-2	TRBV4-2	CASSQVEAVYGYTF
.	TRBV4-3	CASSQDGTSGSSYEQYF
TRBJ1-1	TRBV30	CAWSVQGAEAFF
TRBJ2-7	TRBV20-1	CSATNYEQYF
TRBJ2-1	TRBV4-2	CASNPFSGGRNEQFF
TRBJ2-6	TRBV10-3	CAIREGLYSGANVLTF
TRBJ1-6	TRBV28	CASSTGGNSPLHF
TRBJ2-1	TRBV10-1	CASSKRAASGQVNEQFF
TRBJ1-5	TRBV2	CASRGGANQPQHF
TRBJ1-1	TRBV19	CASSIPDSVEKAFF
TRBJ2-7	TRBV18	CASSPRDISYEQYF
TRBJ1-2	TRBV18	CASSPERSYGYTF
TRBJ1-2	TRBV11-2	CASSLGGELPQTF
TRBJ2-3	TRBV2	CASSGTSGGPGTQYF
TRBJ2-2	TRBV6-1	CASSEASYSGTEWGTGELFF
TRBJ1-1	TRBV5-1	CASRGTASNTEAFF
TRBJ1-5	TRBV18	CASSGQENQPQHF
TRBJ1-6	TRBV6-5	CASSSGQIIDSPLHF
TRBJ1-2	TRBV4-2	CASSQDRPGGGYGYTF
TRBJ2-7	TRBV29-1	CSGLLGGGFGEQYF
TRBJ2-5	TRBV10-2	CASSEQLNQYF
TRBJ2-5	TRBV11-2	CASSLHETQYF
TRBJ1-5	TRBV5-1	CASSLYGNQPQHF
TRBJ2-1	TRBV5-1	CASSLGRLAGHYNEQFF
TRBJ2-2	TRBV5-1	CASRLGISMNTGELFF
TRBJ2-2	TRBV19	CASKFSGSNTGELFF
TRBJ1-3	TRBV28	CASSLGSYSGNTIYF
TRBJ2-1	TRBV9	CASSVAGRPNNEQFF
TRBJ2-7	TRBV6-5	CASSSPRRAAYEQYF
TRBJ1-5	TRBV6-1	CASSVWEDNQPQHF
TRBJ2-1	TRBV11-2	CASSLTGGMEPYLF
TRBJ2-5	TRBV5-6	CASSLLYSETQYF